The clone carrying this TCR beta chain was counted many times. Its target is unknown. The CDR3 contains 14 residues. V lost 6 bases, J lost 4 bases, and 4 bases stayed unmatched. Germline CDR1 is SNHLY and CDR2 is FYNNEI. TCR beta CDR3 region amplification was performed from RNA transcripts. The HTBI primer set was used in a first-round RT-PCR of the TCR CDR3. Each CDR3 protein is one row after TCRdb ran MiXCR on the multiplex PCR reads. This sample has 550,000 to 700,000 distinct CDR3 sequences, with about 15% found just once. This record comes from a study of T cells in Graves' hyperthyroidism and ophthalmopathy. Points from the study as a whole: Peripheral blood also featured most of the thyroid clonotypes expanded above 0.001.

The V gene is TRBV2, the J gene TRBJ2-5, with TRBD1 matching over 11 bases. Sequenced material: blood. This TCR derives from a woman between 35 and 50 years old with Graves' ophthalmopathy. The CDR3 bases are TGTGCCAGCAGACGGACAGGGGGCCGAGAGACCCAGTACTTC. Encoded protein: CASRRTGGRETQYF.